This TCR beta chain was identified in a study of blood T cell repertoires in COVID-19 (dated by TCRdb to the early 2020s). About the investigation overall: Collaborator samples came from the United States, Italy and Spain and covered acute and convalescent phases of COVID-19. The prospective study material was composed of cDNA or gDNA derived from T cells, B-cell-depleted T cells, or PBMCs. Deeply sampled blood TCRbeta repertoires from subjects exposed to, actively infected with, or recovered from COVID-19 were included in the dataset. The repertoires were released in a freely available public database intended as a resource for research on the immune response to SARS-CoV-2. Samples were obtained from the ongoing ImmuneRACE study (first 160 participants) and from 1,254 subjects provided by 6 global collaborators. Nearly every sample came with metadata listing a de-identified subject ID, COVID-19 status, age in years and sex. Where available, HLA class I and class II types were taken from metadata supplied by the sample provider and were not determined by assay-based typing. The study at large found these results: Clinical and demographic metadata were provided uncurated, with the amount varying by source and participant.

In the prospective study, participants were about 18 to 89 years old, resided in approximately 22 geographic areas of the United States, and were enrolled through a virtual design. Cohort assignment in the prospective study relied on participant-reported clinical history from a screening survey and a study questionnaire. For ImmuneRACE Cohort 3, a participant was defined as recovered based on two consecutive negative NP/OP PCR tests, clearance by a healthcare professional, or resolution of symptoms. Mobile phlebotomists in the prospective study collected whole blood, serum and a nasopharyngeal or oropharyngeal swab from every participant. Additional blood draws and questionnaires over an approximately two-month period could optionally be provided by prospective study participants. Before DNA extraction, blood samples from the prospective study were shipped at room temperature or frozen. The immunoSEQ Assay, a bias-controlled multiplex PCR, was used to amplify TCRbeta CDR3 regions from genomic DNA. As for the authors' bioinformatics: Nucleated cell counts per sample were estimated from amplification of reference gene primers within the assay. To quantify the absolute abundance of each unique TCRbeta CDR3 rearrangement, sequence reads were collapsed and filtered. For each sample, productive Simpson clonality was calculated as the square root of Simpson's diversity index over productive rearrangements. In TCRdb, the immuneACCESS table is reduced to in-frame sequences with V and J assigned. These tables do not hold every clone; where another copy was compared, an unresolved V gene accounts for under half, and the others remain unexplained. That table furnishes V, J and clone size, whereas the DNA furnished D and trimming. In all, the sample holds 200,000 to 250,000 clones, and about 87% of those were seen once. The ten largest clones capture about 2.4% of the sample.

On this clone itself: Which antigen it targets is not known. No much larger clone exists at a distance of one base, and base qualities are not known.

The CDR3 numbers 13 residues from cysteine through phenylalanine. Only the CDR3 part of the read is kept: 39 bases, read in frame from the first base. The germline V gene encodes CDR1 SGHVS and CDR2 FQNEAQ. V is reduced by 4 bases and J by 1 base, leaving a spacing of 7 bases between them. Material: PBMCs or T cells enriched from blood (not recorded which). The V and J segments used are TRBV7-8 and TRBJ1-2; too little of a D gene remains to name it. This TCR came from a woman between 25 and 40 years old who had recovered from COVID-19. The CDR3 amino acid sequence is: CASSSPGNYGYTF. In nucleotides, the sequence is TGTGCCAGCAGCTCCCCCGGTAACTATGGCTACACCTTC.